This T cell receptor beta chain was found in a study of T-cell reconstitution after alpha-beta-depleted transplantation in children. This clonotype was seen repeatedly, ten times or more. Its target is not known. Looked up from germline, CDR1 is MNHEY and CDR2 is SVGAGI. Trimming took off 4 bases at V and 2 bases at J, with 11 bases between the two ends. The length of the CDR3 is 14 residues. Study conclusions and caveats: Counts and diversity of T cells one year after transplant came mostly from newly produced T cells. From surviving recipient T cells and thymic progenitors came the high day-60 TCRbeta diversity observed in some patients. Reportedly, alpha-beta T cells present about two months post-transplant originated from several hundred expanded clones of graft origin.

Unique molecular identifiers were incorporated when the TCRbeta library was constructed. TCRdb recomputed calls from the PCR reads with MiXCR, one row per CDR3 protein. The table has around 700,000 distinct CDR3 sequences, around 13% seen once. V usage is TRBV6-5 and J usage is TRBJ1-1, with D unclear. This specimen was PBMCs, taken before TCRalphabeta/CD19-depleted stem cell transplant. This TCR came from a girl under 10 years old with congenital amegakaryocytic thrombocytopenia, due to receive a stem cell transplant. The CDR3 sequence: CASSSPPSNTEAFF. In nucleotides, the CDR3 is TGTGCCAGCAGTTCGCCCCCCTCTAACACTGAAGCTTTCTTT.